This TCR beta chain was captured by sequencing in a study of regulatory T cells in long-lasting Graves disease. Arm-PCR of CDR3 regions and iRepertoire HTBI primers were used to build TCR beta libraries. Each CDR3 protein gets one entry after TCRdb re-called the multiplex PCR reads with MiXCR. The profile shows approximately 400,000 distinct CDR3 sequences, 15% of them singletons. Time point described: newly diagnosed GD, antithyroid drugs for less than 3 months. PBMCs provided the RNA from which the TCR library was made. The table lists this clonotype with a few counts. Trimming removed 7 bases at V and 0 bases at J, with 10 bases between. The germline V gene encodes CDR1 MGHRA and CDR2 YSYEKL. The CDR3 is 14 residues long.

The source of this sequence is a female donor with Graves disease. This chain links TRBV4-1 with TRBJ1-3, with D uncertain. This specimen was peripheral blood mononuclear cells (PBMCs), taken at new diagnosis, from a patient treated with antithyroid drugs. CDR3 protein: CASKSPSSGNTIYF. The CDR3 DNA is TGCGCCAGCAAGAGTCCTTCCTCTGGAAACACCATATATTTT.